Listed below are T cell receptor beta chains from one sample, sequenced in a study of blood T cell repertoires in COVID-19. Using immunoSEQ multiplex PCR, the repertoire was profiled, and TCRdb retains in-frame clones only, with some absent. The table lists approximately 350,000 clones, approximately 92% of them singletons, with approximately 1% in the top ten. Sequenced input: PBMCs or T cells enriched from blood (not recorded which). The receptors shown here come from a man between 18 and 35 years old who had recovered from COVID-19. CDR3s include the opening cysteine and the closing phenylalanine or tryptophan. D genes are given only for firm matches. The size of a clone is reported for some rows only, either as once, few or many, or as a class for expanded clones.

.,TRBJ2-1,TRBV2,.,CASTIQRTGNEQFF,TGTGCCAGCACAATTCAAAGAACGGGCAATGAGCAGTTCTTC
TRBD1,TRBJ1-6,TRBV5-1,.,CASSFGTGGHNSPLHF,TGCGCCAGCAGCTTCGGGACAGGGGGCCATAATTCACCCCTCCACTTT
.,TRBJ1-4,TRBV28,.,CASSFIQGSEKLFF,TGTGCCAGCAGTTTTATCCAGGGGAGCGAAAAACTGTTTTTT
.,TRBJ2-3,TRBV6-5,.,CASSYSVPGLTDTQYF,TGTGCCAGCAGTTACTCGGTTCCGGGGTTGACAGATACGCAGTATTTT
TRBD2,TRBJ2-2,TRBV5-1,.,CASSRREFTGELFF,TGCGCCAGCAGCCGGCGGGAGTTCACCGGGGAGCTGTTTTTT
.,TRBJ2-1,TRBV5-1,.,CASSFEGAPGNEQFF,TGCGCCAGCAGCTTTGAGGGTGCTCCTGGCAATGAGCAGTTCTTC
TRBD1,TRBJ1-1,TRBV6-5,.,CASRDRENTEAFF,TGTGCCAGCAGAGACAGGGAGAACACTGAAGCTTTCTTT
.,TRBJ2-2,TRBV25-1,.,CASSDRAGLGGELFF,TGTGCCAGCAGTGATCGTGCGGGACTGGGCGGGGAGCTGTTTTTT
TRBD1,TRBJ1-5,TRBV4-3,.,CASSPYYRDRGFGGPQHF,TGCGCCAGCAGCCCGTACTACCGGGACAGGGGTTTTGGTGGGCCCCAGCATTTT
.,TRBJ1-5,TRBV27,.,CASSPTLRGAAGQPQHF,TGTGCCAGCAGTCCGACCCTCCGAGGGGCTGCGGGACAGCCCCAGCATTTT
.,TRBJ2-2,TRBV5-1,.,CASSLAAGELFF,TGCGCCAGCAGCTTGGCCGCCGGGGAGCTGTTTTTT
.,TRBJ1-5,TRBV18,.,CASSPFPGASNQPQHF,TGTGCCAGCTCACCCTTTCCCGGTGCTAGCAATCAGCCCCAGCATTTT
TRBD1,TRBJ2-2,TRBV24-1,.,CATSPGQGSTGELFF,TGTGCCACCTCCCCTGGACAGGGAAGCACCGGGGAGCTGTTTTTT
.,TRBJ1-1,TRBV5-1,.,CASSRNRVTEAFF,TGCGCCAGCAGCCGCAACAGGGTTACTGAAGCTTTCTTT
TRBD1,TRBJ1-6,TRBV7-9,.,CASSPGQLSSPLHF,TGTGCCAGCAGTCCGGGACAGCTTAGTTCACCCCTCCACTTT
.,TRBJ1-5,TRBV29-1,once,CSVGQSNQPQHF,TGCAGCGTCGGACAGAGCAATCAGCCCCAGCATTTT
.,TRBJ2-7,TRBV7-2,.,CASSPQSGAYEQYF,TGTGCCAGCAGCCCCCAGTCGGGAGCCTACGAGCAGTACTTC
TRBD1,TRBJ2-7,TRBV28,.,CASSFLDRGYEQYF,TGTGCCAGCAGTTTTCTGGACAGGGGTTACGAGCAGTACTTC
.,TRBJ2-3,TRBV6-5,once,CASSSLRGTDTQYF,TGTGCCAGCAGTAGCCTCCGAGGCACAGATACGCAGTATTTT
TRBD2,TRBJ2-7,TRBV7-8,.,CASTLGLAGDEQYF,TGTGCCAGCACCCTAGGACTAGCGGGAGACGAGCAGTACTTC
TRBD1,TRBJ2-1,TRBV5-1,.,CASSFGTGRLEEQFF,TGCGCCAGCAGCTTTGGGACAGGGAGGTTGGAGGAGCAGTTCTTC
TRBD2,TRBJ2-7,TRBV28,.,CASKRAGGIHEQYF,TGTGCCAGCAAACGAGCGGGAGGGATCCACGAGCAGTACTTC